This T cell receptor beta chain derives from a study of blood T cell repertoires in COVID-19. About the study: Sources were T cells, B-cell-depleted T cells, or PBMCs; the material itself was cDNA or gDNA.

With V trimmed by 7 bases and J by 3 bases, 5 bases remained unmatched. Per germline, CDR1 MNHEY and CDR2 SVGAGI. This CDR3 has 13 amino acids. Authors' methods: From reference gene primer amplification, estimates of nucleated cell counts were derived. Generated by immunoSEQ multiplex PCR, the TCRdb table keeps only in-frame clones and is missing some. For V, J and clone size, that table is used; D and trimming come from the DNA. The sample consists of about 92,000 clones, 87% of them appearing once. Enrollment of patients from Seattle took place during active infection, with longitudinal follow-up. The sequenced sample consisted of peripheral blood. The rearrangement links TRBV6-5 to TRBJ1-1, with TRBD1 identical over 7 bases. The TCR sequence derives from a woman aged 55-70 years with COVID-19, enrolled during active disease. As DNA, the CDR3 is TGTGCCAGCATGACAGGGAGGCACACTGAAGCTTTCTTT. Translation gives CASMTGRHTEAFF.